Below, one TCR beta chain is given with its context. These data are taken from a study of shared T cell receptors in the human thymus. V gave up 5 bases and J gave up 3 bases; unmatched junction bases: 6. Germline values: CDR1 LNHNV, CDR2 YYDKDF (reference sequence). CDR3 size: 15 residues. Repertoires were generated with immunoSEQ multiplex PCR, while TCRdb's copy carries only in-frame clones and drops some. The sample consists of 500,000 to 550,000 clones, about 80% of them appearing once. The same sample was also used in a study of human thymus T cells. That source adds: Thymic and blood repertoires showed apparently biased V and J gene usage. Related studies noted strongly shared thymic repertoires across unrelated people.

The receptor comes from a boy less than two years old with a congenital heart defect. What was sequenced was thymocytes. This chain connects TRBV15 to TRBJ1-5, with TRBD1 matching over 8 bases. CDR3 loop: CATSRDRGFNQPQHF. DNA of the CDR3: TGTGCCACCAGCCGTGACAGGGGCTTCAATCAGCCCCAGCATTTT.